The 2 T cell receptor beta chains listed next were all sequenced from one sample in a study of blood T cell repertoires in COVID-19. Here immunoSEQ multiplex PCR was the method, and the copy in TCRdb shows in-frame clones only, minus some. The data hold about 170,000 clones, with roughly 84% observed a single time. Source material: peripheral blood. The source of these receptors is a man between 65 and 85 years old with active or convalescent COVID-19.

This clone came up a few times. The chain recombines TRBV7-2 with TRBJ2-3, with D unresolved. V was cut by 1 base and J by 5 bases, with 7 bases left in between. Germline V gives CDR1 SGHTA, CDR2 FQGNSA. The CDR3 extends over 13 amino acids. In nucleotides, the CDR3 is TGTGCCAGCAGCTTAGGGTTGAGAGATACGCAGTATTTT. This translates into CASSLGLRDTQYF.

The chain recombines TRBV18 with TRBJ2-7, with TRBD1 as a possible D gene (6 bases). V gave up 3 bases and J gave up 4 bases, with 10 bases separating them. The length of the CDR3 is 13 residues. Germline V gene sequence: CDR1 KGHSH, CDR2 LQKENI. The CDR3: CASSPAQGYEQYF. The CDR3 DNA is TGTGCCAGCTCACCCGCCCAGGGGTACGAGCAGTACTTC.